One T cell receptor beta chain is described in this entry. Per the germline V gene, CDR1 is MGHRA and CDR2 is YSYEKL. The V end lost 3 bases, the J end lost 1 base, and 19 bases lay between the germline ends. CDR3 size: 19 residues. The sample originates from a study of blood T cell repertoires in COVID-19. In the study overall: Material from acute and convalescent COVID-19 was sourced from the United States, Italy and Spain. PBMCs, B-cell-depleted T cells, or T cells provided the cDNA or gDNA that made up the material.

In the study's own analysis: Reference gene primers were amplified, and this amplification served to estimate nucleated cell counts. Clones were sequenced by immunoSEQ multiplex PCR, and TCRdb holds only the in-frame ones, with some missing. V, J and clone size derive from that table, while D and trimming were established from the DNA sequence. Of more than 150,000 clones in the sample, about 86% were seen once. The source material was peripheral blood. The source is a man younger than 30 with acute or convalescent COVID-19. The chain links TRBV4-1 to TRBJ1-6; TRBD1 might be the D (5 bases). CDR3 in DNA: TGCGCCAGCAGCCAGGCAGTCCTCAGGGTTGGGTCCTATAATTCACCCCTCCACTTT. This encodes CASSQAVLRVGSYNSPLHF.